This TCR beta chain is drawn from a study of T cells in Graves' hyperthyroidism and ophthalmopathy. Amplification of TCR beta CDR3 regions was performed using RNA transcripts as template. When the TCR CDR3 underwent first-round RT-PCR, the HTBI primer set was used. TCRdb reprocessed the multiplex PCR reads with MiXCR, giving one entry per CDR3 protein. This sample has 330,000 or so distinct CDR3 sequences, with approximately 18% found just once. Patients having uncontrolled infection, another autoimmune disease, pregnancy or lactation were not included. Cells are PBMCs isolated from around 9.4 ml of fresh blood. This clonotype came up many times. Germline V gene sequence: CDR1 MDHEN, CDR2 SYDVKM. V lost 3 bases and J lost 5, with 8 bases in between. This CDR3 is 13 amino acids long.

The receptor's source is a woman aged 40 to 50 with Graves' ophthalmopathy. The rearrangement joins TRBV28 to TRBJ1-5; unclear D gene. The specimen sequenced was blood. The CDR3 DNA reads TGTGCCAGCAGTTTGGCTACGGATCAGCCCCAGCATTTT. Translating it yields CASSLATDQPQHF.